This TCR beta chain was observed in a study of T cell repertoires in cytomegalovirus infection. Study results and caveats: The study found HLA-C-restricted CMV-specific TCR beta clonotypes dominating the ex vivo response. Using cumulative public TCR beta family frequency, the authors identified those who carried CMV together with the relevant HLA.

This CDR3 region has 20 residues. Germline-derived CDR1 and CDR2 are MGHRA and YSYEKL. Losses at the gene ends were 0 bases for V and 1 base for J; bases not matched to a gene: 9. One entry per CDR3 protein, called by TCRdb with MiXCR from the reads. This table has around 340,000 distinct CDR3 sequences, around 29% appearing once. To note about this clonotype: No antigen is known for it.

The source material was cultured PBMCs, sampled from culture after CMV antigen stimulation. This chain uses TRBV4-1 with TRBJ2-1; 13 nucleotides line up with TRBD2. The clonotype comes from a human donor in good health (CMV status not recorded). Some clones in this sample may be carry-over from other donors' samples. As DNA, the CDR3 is TGCGCCAGCAGCCAAGAGAAGGGGGCACTAGCGGGAGGGTCCTACAATGAGCAGTTCTTC. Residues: CASSQEKGALAGGSYNEQFF.